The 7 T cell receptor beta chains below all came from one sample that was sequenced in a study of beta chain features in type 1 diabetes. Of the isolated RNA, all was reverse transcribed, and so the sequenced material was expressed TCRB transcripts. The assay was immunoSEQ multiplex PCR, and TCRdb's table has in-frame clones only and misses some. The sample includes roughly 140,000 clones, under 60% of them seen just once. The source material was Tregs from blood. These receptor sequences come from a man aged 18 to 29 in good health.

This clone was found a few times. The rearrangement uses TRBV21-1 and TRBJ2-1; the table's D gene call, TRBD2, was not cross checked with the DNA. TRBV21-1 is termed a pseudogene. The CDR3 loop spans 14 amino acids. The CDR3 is CASSVSPESNEQFF. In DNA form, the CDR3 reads TGTGCCAGCAGCGTCTCCCCGGAGTCGAATGAGCAGTTCTTC.

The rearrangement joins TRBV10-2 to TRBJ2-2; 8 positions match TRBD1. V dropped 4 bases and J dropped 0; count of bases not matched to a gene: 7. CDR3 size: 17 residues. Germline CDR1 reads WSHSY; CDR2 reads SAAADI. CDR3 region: CASSAPRGPTNTGELFF. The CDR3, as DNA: TGCGCCAGCAGTGCTCCCAGGGGGCCCACGAACACCGGGGAGCTGTTTTTT.

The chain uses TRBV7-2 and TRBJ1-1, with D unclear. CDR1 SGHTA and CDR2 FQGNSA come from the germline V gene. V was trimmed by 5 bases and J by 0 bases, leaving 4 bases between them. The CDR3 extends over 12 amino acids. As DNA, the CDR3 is TGTGCCAGCAGCCTTATGAACACTGAAGCTTTCTTT. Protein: CASSLMNTEAFF.

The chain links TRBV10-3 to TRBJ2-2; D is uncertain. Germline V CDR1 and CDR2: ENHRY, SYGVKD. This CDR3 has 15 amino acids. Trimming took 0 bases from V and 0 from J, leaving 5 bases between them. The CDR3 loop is CAISESSPNTGELFF. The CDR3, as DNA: TGTGCCATCAGTGAGTCGTCTCCGAACACCGGGGAGCTGTTTTTT.

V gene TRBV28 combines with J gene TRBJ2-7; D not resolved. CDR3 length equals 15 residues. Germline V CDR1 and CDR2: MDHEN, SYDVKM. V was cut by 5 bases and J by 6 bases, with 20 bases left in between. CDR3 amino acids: CASSPLGILPSEQYF. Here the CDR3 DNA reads TGTGCCAGCAGTCCCCTCGGTATCCTTCCGTCCGAGCAGTACTTC.

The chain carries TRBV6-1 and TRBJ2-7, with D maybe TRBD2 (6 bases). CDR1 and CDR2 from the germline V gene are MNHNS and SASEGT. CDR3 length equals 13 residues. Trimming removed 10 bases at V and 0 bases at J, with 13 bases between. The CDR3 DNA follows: TGTGCCACCCACGGGAGAAGCTCCTACGAGCAGTACTTC. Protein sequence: CATHGRSSYEQYF.

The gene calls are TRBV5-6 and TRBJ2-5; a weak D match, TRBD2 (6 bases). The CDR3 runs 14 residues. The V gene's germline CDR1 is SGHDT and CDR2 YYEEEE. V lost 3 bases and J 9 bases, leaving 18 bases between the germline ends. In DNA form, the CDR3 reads TGTGCCAGCAGCTCGGGACTCCCGATAATGGCCCAGTACTTC. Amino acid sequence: CASSSGLPIMAQYF.